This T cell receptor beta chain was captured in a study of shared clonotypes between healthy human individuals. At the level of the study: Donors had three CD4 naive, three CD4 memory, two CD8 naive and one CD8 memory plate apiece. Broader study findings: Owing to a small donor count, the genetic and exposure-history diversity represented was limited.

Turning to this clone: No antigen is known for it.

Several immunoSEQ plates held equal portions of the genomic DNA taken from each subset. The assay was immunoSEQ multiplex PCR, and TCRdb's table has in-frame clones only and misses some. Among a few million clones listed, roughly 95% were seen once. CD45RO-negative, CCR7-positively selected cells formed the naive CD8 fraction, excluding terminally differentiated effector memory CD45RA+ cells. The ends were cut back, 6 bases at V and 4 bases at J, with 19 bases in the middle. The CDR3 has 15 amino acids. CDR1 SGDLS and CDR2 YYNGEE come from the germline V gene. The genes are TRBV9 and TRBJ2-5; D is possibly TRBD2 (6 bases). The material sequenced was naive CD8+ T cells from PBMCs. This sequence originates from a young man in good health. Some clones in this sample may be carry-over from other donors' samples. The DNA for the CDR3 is TGTGCCAGCACGACCTCCGGGGAGGTACGAGAGACCCAGTACTTC. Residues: CASTTSGEVRETQYF.